One T cell receptor beta chain is described in this entry. Its specificity is not known. These data belong to a study of blood T cells in healthy people across ages. Study-wide results and caveats: Estimates of diversity drawn from one million T cells were considered underestimates.

CDR3 length: 15 amino acids. V was cut by 2 bases and J by 13 bases, with 21 bases left in between. A J-beta primer mix and a sample-barcoded 5' primer were used in a second PCR of about 6 to 12 cycles. MiXCR was run by TCRdb on the 5' RACE reads, yielding one entry per CDR3 protein. The sample has over a million distinct CDR3 sequences; 55% to 75% are singletons. J is TRBJ2-4 and V is TRBV12-3 or TRBV12-4; the D gene is possibly TRBD1 (6 bases). What was sequenced was blood. The sequence was obtained from a young man in good health. CDR3 nucleotides: TGTGCCAGCAGTTTACAAGCAGGGGCAGGGAGCACGCAGTACTTC. Its translation is CASSLQAGAGSTQYF.